This T cell receptor (beta chain) comes out of a study of blood T cell repertoires in COVID-19. The wider study: Material from acute and convalescent COVID-19 was sourced from the United States, Italy and Spain. Sources were T cells, B-cell-depleted T cells, or PBMCs; the material itself was cDNA or gDNA.

In the authors' methods: Amplifying reference gene primers gave estimates of nucleated cell counts. Clones were sequenced by immunoSEQ multiplex PCR, and TCRdb holds only the in-frame ones, with some missing. The V and J calls and clone size were taken over from that table, and D and trimming were inferred from the DNA. The top ten hold almost 4.5% of the sample, which has approximately 120,000 clones, around three quarters seen once. CDR3 length: 17 amino acids. Looked up from germline, CDR1 is MNHEY and CDR2 is SVGEGT. Trimming took off 2 bases at V and 1 base at J, with 15 bases between the two ends.

This clonotype originated in a human donor in a cohort sampled during active or convalescent COVID-19. V is TRBV6-2 or TRBV6-3 and J is TRBJ1-5; no definite D call. The sample taken for sequencing was peripheral blood. In DNA form, the CDR3 reads TGTGCCAGCAGTTACACTAGGGAAGGGTTGAGCAATCAGCCCCAGCATTTT. Translation: CASSYTREGLSNQPQHF.